This T cell receptor beta chain was identified in a study of blood T cell repertoires in COVID-19. Looking at the study overall: Samples representing acute and convalescent COVID-19 were sourced from the United States, Italy and Spain. Sources were T cells, B-cell-depleted T cells, or PBMCs; the material itself was cDNA or gDNA.

The CDR3 covers 16 residues. Trimming cost V 1 base and J 2 bases; bases outside gene matches: 3. Germline V gene sequence: CDR1 SGHRS, CDR2 YFSETQ. In the original analysis: Reference gene primer amplification gave estimated nucleated cell counts. Clones were sequenced by immunoSEQ multiplex PCR, and TCRdb holds only the in-frame ones, with some missing. D and trimming come from the DNA, and the V and J calls and clone size come from that table. The sample includes 25,000 to 35,000 clones, roughly nine tenths of them seen just once. The sequence was collected from an elderly man with acute or convalescent COVID-19. The chain links TRBV5-1 to TRBJ2-1; TRBD2 aligns across 10 bases. Sequenced material: peripheral blood. The chain's CDR3 is CASSLLAGAPYNEQFF. The CDR3 DNA sequence: TGCGCCAGCAGCTTGCTAGCGGGAGCCCCCTACAATGAGCAGTTCTTC.